Sequencing of this TCR beta chain was carried out in a study of Ad26.COV2.S vaccination and SARS-CoV-2 variants. The treatment is: about 20 received Ad26.COV2.S at low or high dose, single or two shots; five or six received placebo; per-sample allocation not given. Vaccine and placebo recipients were sampled on day 63 after the first injection. An adult aged 18-55 years in Boston served as the donor. General observations from the study: CD8+ and CD4+ T cells specific for spike reportedly responded with substantial breadth after vaccination.

As concerns this clone: The antigen remains undetermined.

Profiling relied on immunoSEQ multiplex PCR, and the TCRdb table lists in-frame clones only, not all of them. The data show 400,000 to 500,000 clones, with roughly nine tenths seen just once and about 2.4% held by the top ten. Germline CDR1 reads SGHNT; CDR2 reads YENEEA. The CDR3 has 18 residues. V gave up 5 bases and J gave up 0 bases, with 20 bases separating them. This chain links TRBV11-3 with TRBJ2-1; either TRBD1 or TRBD2 may supply D (6 bases each). The sequence came from a person aged 18-60 years who received the Ad26.COV2.S COVID-19 vaccine or a placebo. The sample was peripheral blood, taken in a trial of Ad26.COV2.S vaccine versus placebo. The CDR3 reads CASSAGGLGGSSYNEQFF. The CDR3 region has the DNA TGTGCCAGCAGCGCTGGGGGCTTGGGGGGCAGCTCCTACAATGAGCAGTTCTTC.